This TCR beta chain came from a study of blood T cell repertoires in COVID-19. Turning to the study itself: Italy, Spain and the United States were the sources of the convalescent and acute COVID-19 samples. In each case, the material was cDNA or gDNA derived from T cells, B-cell-depleted T cells, or PBMCs.

Of note for this clone: Mismatch with germline at one junction end may stem from a read error.

CDR3 length: 13 residues. Germline CDR1 and CDR2: SSHAT and FNYEAQ (reference sequence). In the source study's methods: Counts of nucleated cells, estimated from reference gene primer amplification, were obtained. TCRdb keeps only in-frame clones here, not all; method: immunoSEQ multiplex PCR. The V and J calls and clone size are taken from that table; D and trimming were inferred from the DNA. Of about 190,000 clones in the sample, more than 70% were seen once. This receptor was obtained from a human donor in a cohort sampled during active COVID-19. The rearrangement links TRBV7-7 to TRBJ2-3; possible D gene TRBD2, 5 bases. Sequencing was done on a sample of peripheral blood. The CDR3 nucleotides read TGTGCTAGCAGCCCCTCAGCGGCAGATACGCAGTATTTT. Translation gives CASSPSAADTQYF.